This T cell receptor beta chain was captured in a study of T cell repertoires in cytomegalovirus infection. At the level of the study: It was recently identified HLA-C-restricted and well-studied HLA-B-restricted CMV epitopes that the study used. Study findings and constraints: The study found HLA-C-restricted CMV-specific TCR beta clonotypes dominating the ex vivo response.

Ten or more counts support this clonotype. Its antigen is not known. With 3 bases removed from V and 1 base from J, the gap between germline ends came to 5 bases. Germline CDR1 SGHTA, CDR2 FQGNSA. The CDR3 is made up of 13 amino acids. Using its own MiXCR run on the reads, TCRdb lists one record per CDR3 protein. The data hold some 350,000 distinct CDR3 sequences, with roughly 36% observed a single time. The sequence was collected from a human donor in good health (CMV status not recorded). Some clones in this sample may be carry-over from other donors' samples. The sequencing here drew on cultured PBMCs, taken from culture after CMV antigen stimulation. The V and J genes are TRBV7-2 and TRBJ2-3; D remains ambiguous. The CDR3 nucleotides are TGTGCCAGCAGCTTTGGGGGCACAGATACGCAGTATTTT. It translates to CASSFGGTDTQYF.